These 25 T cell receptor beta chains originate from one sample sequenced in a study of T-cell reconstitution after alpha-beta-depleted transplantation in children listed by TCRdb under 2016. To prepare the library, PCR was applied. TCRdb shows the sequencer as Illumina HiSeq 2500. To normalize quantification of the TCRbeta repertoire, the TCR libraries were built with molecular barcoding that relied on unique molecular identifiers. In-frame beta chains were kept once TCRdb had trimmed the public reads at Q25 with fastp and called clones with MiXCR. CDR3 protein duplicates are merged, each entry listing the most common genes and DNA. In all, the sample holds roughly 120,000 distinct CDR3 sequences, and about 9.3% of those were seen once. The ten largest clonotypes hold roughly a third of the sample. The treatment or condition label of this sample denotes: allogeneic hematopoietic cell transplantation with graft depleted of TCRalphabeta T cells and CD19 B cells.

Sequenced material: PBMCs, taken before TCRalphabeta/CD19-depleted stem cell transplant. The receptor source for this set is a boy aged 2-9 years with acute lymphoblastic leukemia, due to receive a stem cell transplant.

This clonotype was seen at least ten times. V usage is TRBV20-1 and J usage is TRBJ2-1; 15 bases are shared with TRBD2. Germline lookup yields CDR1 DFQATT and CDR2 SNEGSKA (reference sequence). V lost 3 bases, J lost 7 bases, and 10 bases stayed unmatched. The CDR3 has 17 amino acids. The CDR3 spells CSASSIPGLAGGNEQFF. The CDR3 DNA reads TGCAGTGCTAGCTCCATTCCGGGACTAGCGGGAGGTAATGAGCAGTTCTTC.

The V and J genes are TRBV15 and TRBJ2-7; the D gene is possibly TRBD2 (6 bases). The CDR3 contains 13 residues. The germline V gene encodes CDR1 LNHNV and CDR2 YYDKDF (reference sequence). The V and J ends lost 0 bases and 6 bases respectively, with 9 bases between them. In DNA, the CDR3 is TGTGCCACCAGCAGAGATCCCGGGGGCGAGCAGTACTTC. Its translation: CATSRDPGGEQYF.

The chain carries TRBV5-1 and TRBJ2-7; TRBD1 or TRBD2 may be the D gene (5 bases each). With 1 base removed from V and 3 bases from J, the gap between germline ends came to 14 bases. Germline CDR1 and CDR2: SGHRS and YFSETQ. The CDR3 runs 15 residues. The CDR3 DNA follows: TGCGCCAGCAGCTTGATTAGGGGAGACGGCTACGAGCAGTACTTC. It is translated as CASSLIRGDGYEQYF.

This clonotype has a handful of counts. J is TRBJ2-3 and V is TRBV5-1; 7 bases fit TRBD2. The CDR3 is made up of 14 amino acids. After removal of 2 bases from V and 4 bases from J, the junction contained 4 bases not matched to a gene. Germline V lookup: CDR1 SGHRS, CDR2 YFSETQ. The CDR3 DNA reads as TGCGCCAGCAGCTTAGCGCTAGCGGCAGATACGCAGTATTTT. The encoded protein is CASSLALAADTQYF. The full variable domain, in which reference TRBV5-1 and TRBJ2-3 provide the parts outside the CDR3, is KAGVTQTPRYLIKTRGQQVTLSCSPISGHRSVSWYQQTPGQGLQFLFEYFSETQRNKGNFPGRFSGRQFSNSRSEMNVSTLELGDSALYLCASSLALAADTQYFGPGTRLTVL.

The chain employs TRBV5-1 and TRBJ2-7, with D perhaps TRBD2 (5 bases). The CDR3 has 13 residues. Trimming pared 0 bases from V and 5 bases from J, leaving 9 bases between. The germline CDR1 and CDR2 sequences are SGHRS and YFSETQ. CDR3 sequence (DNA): TGCGCCAGCAGCTTGGCGGGGATAAACGAGCAGTACTTC. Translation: CASSLAGINEQYF.

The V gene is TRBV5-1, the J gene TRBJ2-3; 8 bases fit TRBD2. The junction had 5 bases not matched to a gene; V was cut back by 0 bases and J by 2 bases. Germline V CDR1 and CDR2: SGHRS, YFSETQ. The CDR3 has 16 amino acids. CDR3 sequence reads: CASSLEPSGLTDTQYF. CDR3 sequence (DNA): TGCGCCAGCAGCTTGGAGCCTAGCGGGCTCACAGATACGCAGTATTTT.

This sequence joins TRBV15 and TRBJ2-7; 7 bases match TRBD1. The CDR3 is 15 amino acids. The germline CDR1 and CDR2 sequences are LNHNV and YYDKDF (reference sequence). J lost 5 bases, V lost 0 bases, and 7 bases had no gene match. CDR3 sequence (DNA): TGTGCCACCAGCAGAGATTATAGGGGGCTTAACGAGCAGTACTTC. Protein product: CATSRDYRGLNEQYF. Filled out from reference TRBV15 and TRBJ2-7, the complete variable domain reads DAMVIQNPRYQVTQFGKPVTLSCSQTLNHNVMYWYQQKSSQAPKLLFHYYDKDFNNEADTPDNFQSRRPNTSFCFLDIRSPGLGDTAMYLCATSRDYRGLNEQYFGPGTRLTVT.

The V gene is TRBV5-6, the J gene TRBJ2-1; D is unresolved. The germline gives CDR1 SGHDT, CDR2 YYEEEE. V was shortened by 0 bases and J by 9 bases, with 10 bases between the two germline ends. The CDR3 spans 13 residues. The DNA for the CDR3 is TGTGCCAGCAGCTTGGGCCCAGACGGTGAGCAGTTCTTC. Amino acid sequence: CASSLGPDGEQFF. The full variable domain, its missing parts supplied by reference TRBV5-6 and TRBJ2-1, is DAGVTQSPTHLIKTRGQQVTLRCSPKSGHDTVSWYQQALGQGPQFIFQYYEEEERQRGNFPDRFSGHQFPNYSSELNVNALLLGDSALYLCASSLGPDGEQFFGPGTRLTVL.

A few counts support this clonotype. The CDR3 DNA reads TGCAGCGTTACCCTCGGGGCCAGCACAGATACGCAGTATTTT. Amino acid sequence: CSVTLGASTDTQYF. The genes are TRBV29-1 and TRBJ2-3; D could derive from TRBD1 or TRBD2 (5 bases each). The CDR3 is made up of 14 amino acids. Germline CDR1 SQVTM, CDR2 ANQGSEA. Trimming took off 5 bases at V and 0 bases at J, with 12 bases between the two ends.

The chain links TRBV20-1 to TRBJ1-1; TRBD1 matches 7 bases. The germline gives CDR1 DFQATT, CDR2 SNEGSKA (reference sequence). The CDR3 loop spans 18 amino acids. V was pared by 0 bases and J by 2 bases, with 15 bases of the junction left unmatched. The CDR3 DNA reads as TGCAGTGCTAGAGACCCTAAATATCCGGGACAGCTAAACACTGAAGCTTTCTTT. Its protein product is CSARDPKYPGQLNTEAFF.

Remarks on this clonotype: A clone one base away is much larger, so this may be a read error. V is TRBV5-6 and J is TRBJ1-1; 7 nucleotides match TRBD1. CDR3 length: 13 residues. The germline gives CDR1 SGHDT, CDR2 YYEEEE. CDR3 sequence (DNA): TGTGCCAACAGCCCTTCGACAGGGACTGAAGCTTTCTTT. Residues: CANSPSTGTEAFF.

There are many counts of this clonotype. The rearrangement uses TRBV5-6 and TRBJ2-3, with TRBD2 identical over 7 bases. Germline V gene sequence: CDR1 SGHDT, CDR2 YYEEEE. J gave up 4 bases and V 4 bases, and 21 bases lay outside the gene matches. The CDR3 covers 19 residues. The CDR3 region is CASSPPRSLADWLSDTQYF. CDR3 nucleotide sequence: TGTGCCAGCAGCCCACCTCGTTCGCTAGCGGATTGGTTATCAGATACGCAGTATTTT. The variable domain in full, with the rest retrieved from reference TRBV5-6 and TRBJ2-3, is DAGVTQSPTHLIKTRGQQVTLRCSPKSGHDTVSWYQQALGQGPQFIFQYYEEEERQRGNFPDRFSGHQFPNYSSELNVNALLLGDSALYLCASSPPRSLADWLSDTQYFGPGTRLTVL.

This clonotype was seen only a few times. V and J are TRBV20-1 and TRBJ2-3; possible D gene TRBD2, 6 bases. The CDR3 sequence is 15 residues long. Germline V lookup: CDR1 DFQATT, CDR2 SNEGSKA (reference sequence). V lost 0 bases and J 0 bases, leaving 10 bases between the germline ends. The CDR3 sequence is CSARDPGVSTDTQYF. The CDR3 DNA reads TGCAGTGCTAGAGATCCGGGAGTGAGCACAGATACGCAGTATTTT.

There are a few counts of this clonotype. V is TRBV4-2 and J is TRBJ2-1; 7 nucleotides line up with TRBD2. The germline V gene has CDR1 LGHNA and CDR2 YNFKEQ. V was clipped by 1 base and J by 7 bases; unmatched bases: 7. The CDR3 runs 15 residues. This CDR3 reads CASSQAGTTRNEQFF. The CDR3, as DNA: TGTGCCAGCAGCCAAGCGGGGACTACTCGTAATGAGCAGTTCTTC.

The DNA of the CDR3 is TGTGCCAGCAGCTTTGGAGTGGGTCAGTACTTC. Translating it yields CASSFGVGQYF. The chain is built from TRBV12-3 or TRBV12-4 and TRBJ2-7; D is unclear. V was shortened by 6 bases and J by 10 bases, with 13 bases between the two germline ends. The CDR3 consists of 11 residues.

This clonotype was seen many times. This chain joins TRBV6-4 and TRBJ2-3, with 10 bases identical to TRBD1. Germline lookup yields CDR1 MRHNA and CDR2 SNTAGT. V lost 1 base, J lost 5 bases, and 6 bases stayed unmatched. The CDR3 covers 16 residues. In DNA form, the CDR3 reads TGTGCCAGCAGTGACTTATGGACAGGGGGAATAGATACGCAGTATTTT. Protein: CASSDLWTGGIDTQYF.

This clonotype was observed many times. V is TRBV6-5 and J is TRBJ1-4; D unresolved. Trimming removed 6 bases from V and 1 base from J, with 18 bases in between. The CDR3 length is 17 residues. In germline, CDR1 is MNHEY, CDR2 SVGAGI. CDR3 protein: CASSLRGGVGTNEKLFF. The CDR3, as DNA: TGTGCCAGCAGCTTACGAGGTGGCGTAGGAACTAATGAAAAACTGTTTTTT.

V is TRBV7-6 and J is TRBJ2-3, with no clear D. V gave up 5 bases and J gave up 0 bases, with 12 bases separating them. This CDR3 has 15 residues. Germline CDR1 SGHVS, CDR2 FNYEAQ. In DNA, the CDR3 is TGTGCCAGCAGCCTAGGTACCCGTAGCACAGATACGCAGTATTTT. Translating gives CASSLGTRSTDTQYF.

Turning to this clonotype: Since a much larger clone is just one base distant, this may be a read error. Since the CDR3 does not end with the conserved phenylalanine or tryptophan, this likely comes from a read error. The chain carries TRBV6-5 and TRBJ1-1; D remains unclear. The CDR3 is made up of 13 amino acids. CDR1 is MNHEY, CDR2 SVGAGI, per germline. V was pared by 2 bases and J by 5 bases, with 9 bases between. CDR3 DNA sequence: TGTGCCAGCAGTTACGGGCCTTATACTGAAGCTTTCGTT. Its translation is CASSYGPYTEAFV.

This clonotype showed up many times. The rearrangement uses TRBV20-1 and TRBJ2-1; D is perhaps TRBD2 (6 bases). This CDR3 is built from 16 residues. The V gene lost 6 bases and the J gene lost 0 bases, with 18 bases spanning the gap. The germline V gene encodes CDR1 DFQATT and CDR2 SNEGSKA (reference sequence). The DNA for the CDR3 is TGCAGTGCGGCCGAGATAGCGGTTCCCTCCTACAATGAGCAGTTCTTC. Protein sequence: CSAAEIAVPSYNEQFF.

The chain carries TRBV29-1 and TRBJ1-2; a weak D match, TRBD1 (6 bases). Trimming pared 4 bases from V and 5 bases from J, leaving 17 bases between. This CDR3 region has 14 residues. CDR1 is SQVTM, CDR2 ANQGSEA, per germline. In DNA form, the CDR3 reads TGCAGCGTTGGTATGCAGGGGAGGTGGTATGGCTACACCTTC. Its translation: CSVGMQGRWYGYTF. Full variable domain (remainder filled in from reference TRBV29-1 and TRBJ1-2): SAVISQKPSRDICQRGTSLTIQCQVDSQVTMMFWYRQQPGQSLTLIATANQGSEATYESGFVIDKFPISRPNLTFSTLTVSNMSPEDSSIYLCSVGMQGRWYGYTFGSGTRLTVV.

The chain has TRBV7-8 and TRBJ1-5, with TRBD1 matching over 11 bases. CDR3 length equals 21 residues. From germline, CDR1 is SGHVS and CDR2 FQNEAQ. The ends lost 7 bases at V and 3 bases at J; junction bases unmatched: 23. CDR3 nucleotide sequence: TGTGCCAGCACCCCATCCCCCGGACAGGGGGCGTACTGGGTACTCAATCAGCCCCAGCATTTT. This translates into CASTPSPGQGAYWVLNQPQHF.

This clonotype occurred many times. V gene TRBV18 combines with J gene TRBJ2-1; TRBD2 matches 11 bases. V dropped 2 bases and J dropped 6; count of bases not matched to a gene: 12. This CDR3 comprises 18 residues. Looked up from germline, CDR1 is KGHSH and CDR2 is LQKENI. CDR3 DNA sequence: TGTGCCAGCTCACCAACTAGCGGGAGAGCCGTTGTTACCAATGAGCAGTTCTTC. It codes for CASSPTSGRAVVTNEQFF.

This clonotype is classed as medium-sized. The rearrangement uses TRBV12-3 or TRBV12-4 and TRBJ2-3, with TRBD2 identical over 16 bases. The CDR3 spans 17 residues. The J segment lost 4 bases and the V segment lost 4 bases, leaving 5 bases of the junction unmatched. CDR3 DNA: TGTGCCAGCAGTTCCCCCGGGACTAGCGGGAGGGCAGATACGCAGTATTTT. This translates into CASSSPGTSGRADTQYF.

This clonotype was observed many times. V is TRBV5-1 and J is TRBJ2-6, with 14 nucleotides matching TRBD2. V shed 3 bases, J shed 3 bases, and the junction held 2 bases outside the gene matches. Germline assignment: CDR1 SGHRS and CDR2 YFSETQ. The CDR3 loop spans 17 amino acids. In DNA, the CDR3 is TGCGCCAGCAGCTGGGGACTAGCGGGAGATGGGGCCAACGTCCTGACTTTC. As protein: CASSWGLAGDGANVLTF.